This entry lists 30 T cell receptor beta chains sequenced from one sample in a study of blood T cell repertoires in COVID-19. Using immunoSEQ multiplex PCR, the repertoire was profiled, and TCRdb retains in-frame clones only, with some absent. The data hold approximately 200,000 clones, with 87% observed a single time. Sequences were obtained from PBMCs or T cells enriched from blood (not recorded which). The receptors stem from a woman aged 25 to 39 who had recovered from COVID-19.

As DNA, the CDR3 is TGTGCCAGCAGCGTCTACACAGGGGAAGAGACCCAGTACTTC. Encoded protein: CASSVYTGEETQYF. The chain uses TRBV6-5 and TRBJ2-5; 7 nucleotides agree with TRBD1. Germline values: CDR1 MNHEY, CDR2 SVGAGI. This CDR3 is 14 amino acids long. J was trimmed by 3 bases and V by 6 bases; bases with no gene match: 7.

The rearrangement joins TRBV10-3 to TRBJ1-2; D is unclear. The germline gives CDR1 ENHRY, CDR2 SYGVKD. V was cut by 7 bases and J by 2 bases, with 17 bases left in between. The CDR3 spans 15 residues. This chain's CDR3 is CAITPGSSGNYGYTF. CDR3 nucleotides: TGTGCCATCACCCCGGGCTCATCGGGAAACTATGGCTACACCTTC.

The gene calls are TRBV3-1 (or the pseudogene TRBV3-2) and TRBJ2-7; possible D gene TRBD1, 5 bases. Between the trimmed V and J ends, which lost 0 bases and 7 bases, there was a span of 7 bases. The CDR3 totals 12 residues. Germline V CDR1 and CDR2: LGHDT, YNNKEL (reference sequence). CDR3 protein: CASSQEGREQYF. CDR3 nucleotide sequence: TGTGCCAGCAGCCAAGAGGGGCGGGAGCAGTACTTC.

This clone was seen a single time. This sequence joins TRBV6-5 and TRBJ2-7; 10 bases fit TRBD2. V lost 6 bases and J lost 3; bases outside the gene matches: 5. This CDR3 spans 14 amino acids. The germline gives CDR1 MNHEY, CDR2 SVGAGI. CDR3 sequence reads: CASRGAGGGYEQYF. The CDR3 DNA is TGTGCCAGCAGGGGAGCGGGAGGGGGCTACGAGCAGTACTTC.

The V call is TRBV7-9, the J call TRBJ2-7, with 7 bases fitting TRBD2. V shed 2 bases and J 7 bases; nucleotides not matched to a gene: 2. CDR1 SEHNR and CDR2 FQNEAQ come from the germline V gene (reference sequence). This CDR3 is 12 amino acids long. Here the CDR3 reads CASSLPGREQYF. As DNA, the CDR3 is TGTGCCAGCAGCTTACCCGGGAGGGAGCAGTACTTC.

V is TRBV6-5 and J is TRBJ1-3, with 7 bases matching TRBD1. CDR3 length equals 15 residues. CDR1 and CDR2 from the germline V gene are MNHEY and SVGAGI. Trimming removed 7 bases from V and 0 bases from J; junction bases left unmatched: 6. CDR3 residues: CASKSQGGSGNTIYF. CDR3 nucleotides: TGTGCCAGCAAGTCCCAGGGGGGCTCTGGAAACACCATATATTTT.

The chain carries TRBV18 and TRBJ1-2; tentative D call: TRBD1 (6 bases). This CDR3 comprises 14 residues. CDR1 and CDR2 (germline): KGHSH, LQKENI. Trimming removed 6 bases from V and 2 bases from J, with 13 bases in between. The CDR3 loop reads CASSPKQGNYGYTF. DNA for the CDR3: TGTGCCAGCTCGCCTAAACAGGGAAACTATGGCTACACCTTC.

CDR3 sequence: CASSQEGTGSTGELFF. The CDR3 bases are TGTGCCAGCAGCCAAGAAGGGACAGGGTCAACCGGGGAGCTGTTTTTT. This rearrangement joins TRBV4-2 to TRBJ2-2; the match to TRBD1 covers 9 bases. CDR3 length: 16 amino acids. V was pared by 0 bases and J by 5 bases, with 4 bases of the junction left unmatched. Germline CDR1 LGHNA, CDR2 YNFKEQ.

CDR3 sequence (DNA): TGTGCCAGCACACCCCGGGACAGAAAAATACCGAACACCGGGGAGCTGTTTTTT. Translating gives CASTPRDRKIPNTGELFF. The chain recombines TRBV25-1 with TRBJ2-2, with TRBD1 matching over 7 bases. CDR1 is MGHDK, CDR2 SYGVNS, per germline. The CDR3 consists of 18 residues. V was clipped by 7 bases and J by 0 bases; unmatched bases: 14. The entire variable domain, with the rest obtained from reference TRBV25-1 and TRBJ2-2, is as follows: EADIYQTPRYLVIGTGKKITLECSQTMGHDKMYWYQQDPGMELHLIHYSYGVNSTEKGDLSSESTVSRIRTEHFPLTLESARPSHTSQYLCASTPRDRKIPNTGELFFGEGSRLTVL.

The chain recombines TRBV5-1 with TRBJ2-2, with 10 bases lining up with TRBD2. Trimming cost V 4 bases and J 4 bases; bases outside gene matches: 7. CDR1 is SGHRS, CDR2 YFSETQ, per germline. The CDR3 has 16 amino acids. This chain's CDR3 is CASSRSGRVSTGELFF. Written as DNA, the CDR3 is TGCGCCAGCAGCCGGAGCGGGAGGGTCAGCACCGGGGAGCTGTTTTTT.

The chain has TRBV5-1 and TRBJ2-7; TRBD2 might be the D (6 bases). This CDR3 contains 14 residues. Germline V gene sequence: CDR1 SGHRS, CDR2 YFSETQ. Trimming took 4 bases from V and 6 from J, leaving 17 bases between them. The CDR3 reads CASSPGGVEGEQYF. Here the CDR3 DNA reads TGCGCCAGCAGCCCTGGCGGGGTAGAGGGCGAGCAGTACTTC.

This clone was detected once. The V and J genes are TRBV19 and TRBJ1-1; the D is unclear. This CDR3 contains 13 residues. V was trimmed by 7 bases and J by 1 base, leaving 10 bases between them. The germline gives CDR1 LNHDA, CDR2 SQIVND (reference sequence). The CDR3, as DNA: TGTGCCAGTACGAGAGGTCCGAACACTGAAGCTTTCTTT. Translated: CASTRGPNTEAFF.

The chain employs TRBV4-2 and TRBJ1-3; 10 nucleotides line up with TRBD1. This CDR3 has 16 residues. Germline assignment: CDR1 LGHNA and CDR2 YNFKEQ. Trimming at V came to 5 bases and at J to 3 bases, leaving 7 bases not matched to a gene. The DNA for the CDR3 is TGTGCCAGCAGCGGACGGGACAGGGGAGGTGGAAACACCATATATTTT. Residues: CASSGRDRGGGNTIYF.

The V call is TRBV5-1, the J call TRBJ2-7; D might be TRBD1 (5 bases). The V gene lost 2 bases and the J gene lost 2 bases, with 11 bases spanning the gap. From germline, CDR1 is SGHRS and CDR2 YFSETQ. This CDR3 contains 14 residues. CDR3 DNA: TGCGCCAGCAGCTTTTCAGGGAACGCCTACGAGCAGTACTTC. Its protein is CASSFSGNAYEQYF.

This clone has just one count. The chain is built from TRBV7-9 and TRBJ2-1; TRBD2 agrees at 15 bases. This CDR3 is 17 amino acids long. Per the germline V gene, CDR1 is SEHNR and CDR2 is FQNEAQ (reference sequence). The junction had 11 bases not matched to a gene; V was cut back by 7 bases and J by 7 bases. DNA of the CDR3: TGTGCCAGCAAAAAACGGACTAGCGGGAGGGGTATGAATGAGCAGTTCTTC. Translation gives CASKKRTSGRGMNEQFF.

V and J are TRBV7-9 and TRBJ1-1; 9 bases fit TRBD1. In germline, CDR1 is SEHNR, CDR2 FQNEAQ (reference sequence). J lost 0 bases, V lost 4 bases, and 6 bases had no gene match. This CDR3 is built from 16 residues. CDR3 nucleotide sequence: TGTGCCAGCAGCTCGCCCGGGACAGGGCTGAACACTGAAGCTTTCTTT. Protein sequence: CASSSPGTGLNTEAFF.

This sequence joins TRBV5-4 and TRBJ1-6; TRBD1 aligns across 7 bases. Germline-derived CDR1 and CDR2 are SGHNT and YYREEE (reference sequence). CDR3 length: 18 amino acids. Trimming took 3 bases from V and 3 from J; bases not matched to a gene: 12. The CDR3 sequence: CASSSDRRSSGYNSPLHF. CDR3 nucleotide sequence: TGTGCCAGCAGCTCGGACAGGCGATCATCCGGCTATAATTCACCCCTCCACTTT.

The chain employs TRBV7-3 and TRBJ2-2; 9 nucleotides line up with TRBD2. Germline V gene data show CDR1 as SGHTA and CDR2 as FQGTGA. The CDR3 runs to 15 residues. Trimming took 3 bases from V and 5 from J; bases not matched to a gene: 4. The DNA for the CDR3 is TGTGCCAGCAGCTTGGGAGCGGGAGGAACCGGGGAGCTGTTTTTT. Translation: CASSLGAGGTGELFF.

The chain recombines TRBV6-5 with TRBJ1-1; D is possibly TRBD1 (6 bases). CDR1 MNHEY and CDR2 SVGAGI come from the germline V gene. CDR3 length: 14 residues. V lost 6 bases and J lost 4, with 15 bases in between. CDR3 nucleotides: TGTGCCAGCAGACCCAACAGGGATAGCACTGAAGCTTTCTTT. It codes for CASRPNRDSTEAFF.

This chain uses TRBV7-8 with TRBJ1-1, with D tentatively TRBD1 (6 bases). The CDR3 is 17 residues long. The germline V and J ends were trimmed by 5 bases and 2 bases, with 21 bases remaining between them. CDR1 and CDR2 from the germline V gene are SGHVS and FQNEAQ. The CDR3 DNA follows: TGTGCCAGCAGCATATACAGGGCCCCGGTACTTAACACTGAAGCTTTCTTT. It codes for CASSIYRAPVLNTEAFF. Full variable domain (outside the CDR3, taken from reference TRBV7-8 and TRBJ1-1): GAGVSQSPRYKVAKRGQDVALRCDPISGHVSLFWYQQALGQGPEFLTYFQNEAQLDKSGLPSDRFFAERPEGSVSTLKIQRTQQEDSAVYLCASSIYRAPVLNTEAFFGQGTRLTVV.

V gene TRBV5-4 combines with J gene TRBJ2-3; 7 bases align to TRBD1. Looked up from germline, CDR1 is SGHNT and CDR2 is YYREEE (reference sequence). Trimming at V came to 5 bases and at J to 0 bases, leaving 6 bases not matched to a gene. The CDR3 is 15 amino acids. The CDR3 spells CASSRDRASTDTQYF. CDR3 nucleotides: TGTGCCAGCAGTCGAGACAGGGCCAGCACAGATACGCAGTATTTT.

V and J are TRBV5-8 and TRBJ1-5; 7 bases line up with TRBD1. Per germline, CDR1 SGHTS and CDR2 YDEGEE. V lost 0 bases and J lost 3; bases outside the gene matches: 3. The CDR3 extends over 15 amino acids. The CDR3 bases are TGTGCCAGCAGCTTGGGACAGGGCATCAATCAGCCCCAGCATTTT. It encodes CASSLGQGINQPQHF.

The V gene is TRBV5-6, the J gene TRBJ2-6; D remains unclear. The V end was cut by 4 bases, the J end by 4 bases, with 12 bases between. This CDR3 contains 15 residues. Germline-derived CDR1 and CDR2 are SGHDT and YYEEEE. Written as DNA, the CDR3 is TGTGCCAGCAGCCCGACCGTACTAGGGGCCAACGTCCTGACTTTC. It yields the protein CASSPTVLGANVLTF. Full variable domain (remainder filled in from reference TRBV5-6 and TRBJ2-6): DAGVTQSPTHLIKTRGQQVTLRCSPKSGHDTVSWYQQALGQGPQFIFQYYEEEERQRGNFPDRFSGHQFPNYSSELNVNALLLGDSALYLCASSPTVLGANVLTFGAGSRLTVL.

The V and J genes are TRBV30 and TRBJ2-7, with D perhaps TRBD1 (6 bases). CDR1 GTSNPN and CDR2 SVGIG come from the germline V gene (reference sequence). CDR3 length equals 13 residues. V was pared by 4 bases and J by 3 bases, with 13 bases between. CDR3 nucleotides: TGTGCCTGGACTCCAGGGGAAGGCTACGAGCAGTACTTC. Translated, it gives CAWTPGEGYEQYF. Full variable domain (outside the CDR3, taken from reference TRBV30 and TRBJ2-7): SQTIHQWPATLVQPVGSPLSLECTVEGTSNPNLYWYRQAAGRGLQLLFYSVGIGQISSEVPQNLSASRPQDRQFILSSKKLLLSDSGFYLCAWTPGEGYEQYFGPGTRLTVT.

There are a few counts of this clone. This chain links TRBV5-4 with TRBJ2-7; D is possibly TRBD2 (5 bases). V shed 1 base and J shed 5 bases, with 7 bases lying between them. Germline V gene sequence: CDR1 SGHNT, CDR2 YYREEE (reference sequence). The CDR3 extends over 12 amino acids. CDR3 DNA: TGTGCCAGCAGCTTGACCGGGGACGAGCAGTACTTC. Encoded protein: CASSLTGDEQYF.

The chain has TRBV24-1 and TRBJ1-5, with a tentative D call TRBD1 (6 bases). V lost 0 bases and J 0 bases, leaving 11 bases between the germline ends. Germline CDR1 is KGHDR and CDR2 is SFDVKD. The CDR3 is 17 amino acids. The CDR3 coding sequence is TGTGCCACCAGTGATTTGTATATACAGGGTAGCAATCAGCCCCAGCATTTT. Translated: CATSDLYIQGSNQPQHF.

The CDR3 bases are TGTGCCAGCAGCAGGGGGTTAATGGATGAGCAGTTCTTC. This gives the protein CASSRGLMDEQFF. V is TRBV25-1 and J is TRBJ2-1; 7 bases match TRBD1. Unmatched junction bases numbered 7, after V lost 6 bases and J lost 8 bases. The germline gives CDR1 MGHDK, CDR2 SYGVNS. The CDR3 sequence is 13 residues long.

The chain links TRBV23-1 to TRBJ1-5; the D is unclear. TRBV23-1 carries the ORF label, with uncertain function. With 5 bases removed from V and 4 bases from J, the gap between germline ends came to 12 bases. The CDR3 runs 14 residues. For the CDR3, the DNA is TGCGCCAGCAGTAAGAAACCGGGGAATCAGCCCCAGCATTTT. Its translation is CASSKKPGNQPQHF.

The rearrangement links TRBV7-9 to TRBJ1-5, with 8 nucleotides matching TRBD1. V shed 5 bases and J 5 bases; nucleotides not matched to a gene: 14. Germline V gene data show CDR1 as SEHNR and CDR2 as FQNEAQ (reference sequence). The CDR3 is made up of 17 amino acids. In nucleotides, the CDR3 is TGTGCCAGCAGCAACGTGCTTGGGACAGGCGATCATCAGCCCCAGCATTTT. It yields the protein CASSNVLGTGDHQPQHF.

The chain combines TRBV9 with TRBJ2-3, with 7 bases matching TRBD2. The V segment lost 0 bases and the J segment 0 bases; nucleotides outside the gene matches: 10. Germline CDR1 and CDR2: SGDLS and YYNGEE. This CDR3 region has 18 residues. CDR3 nucleotides: TGTGCCAGCAGCGTAGAGATTAGGAGCGGGGCTAGCACAGATACGCAGTATTTT. Its translation: CASSVEIRSGASTDTQYF.